This T cell receptor (beta chain) is drawn from a study of blood T cells in healthy people across ages. Whole-study context: Per two T cells, template switching captured roughly one barcoded beta molecule.

Every sample gave at least 5.5 micrograms of total RNA when it was extracted. Then a second PCR, running roughly 7 to 11 cycles, was carried out with a sample-barcoded 5' primer and a J-beta primer mix. A 12-random-nucleotide template-switch adaptor tagged each cDNA molecule. TCRdb called the 5' RACE reads again in MiXCR, with one record for every CDR3 protein. The sample records about 650,000 distinct CDR3 sequences, about 34% being singletons. This clonotype has a count of ten or more. This receptor was taken from a woman of 80 years or more in good health. Sequenced material: blood.

The CDR3 is CASSLTGTGANYEQYF. The DNA of the CDR3 is TGTGCCAGCAGTTTAACCGGGACAGGGGCGAACTACGAGCAGTACTTC. The V gene is TRBV6-5, the J gene TRBJ2-7, with 10 nucleotides matching TRBD1. The CDR3 loop spans 16 amino acids. V gave up 4 bases and J gave up 3 bases; unmatched junction bases: 9. Germline V lookup: CDR1 MNHEY, CDR2 SVGAGI.